The clone carrying this T cell receptor (beta chain) was detected only a few times. Amplified TCR beta CDR3 regions came from RNA transcripts. TCR CDR3 underwent first-round RT-PCR with the HTBI primer set. MiXCR, applied by TCRdb to the multiplex PCR reads, yields one record per CDR3 protein. The sample consists of about 380,000 distinct CDR3 sequences, roughly 13% of them appearing once. The sample belongs to a study of T cells in Graves' hyperthyroidism and ophthalmopathy. V was cut by 6 bases and J by 0 bases, with 8 bases left in between. Germline CDR1 and CDR2: MNHEY and SMNVEV (reference sequence). The CDR3 spans 13 residues.

This chain uses TRBV27 with TRBJ2-5; D is unresolved. The source is a man aged 25 to 45 with Graves' hyperthyroidism that later progressed to Graves' ophthalmopathy. The sample comprised blood. CDR3: CASSPPNQETQYF. The DNA for the CDR3 is TGTGCCAGCAGCCCTCCCAACCAAGAGACCCAGTACTTC.